This TCR beta chain was captured in a study of tumor-infiltrating lymphocytes in primary liver carcinoma (dated 2017 in TCRdb). Notes on the research overall: Roughly 5 patients with histopathologically diagnosed primary liver carcinoma underwent surgical resection in China between 2015 and 2016. Of the five patients, three men and two women aged 30 to 69 years, four had hepatocellular carcinoma and one had combined HCC and intrahepatic cholangiocarcinoma. Tumors of the five patients were stage T1-T3 N0M0 with maximum diameters of roughly 4.2 to 11 cm. Each sample produced roughly 3.65 to 7.5 million productive TCRbeta reads, and read depth showed no significant difference between tissue types. Across five regions of each liver tumor, along with adjacent normal tissue and blood, the study brought together TCRbeta repertoire sequencing, expression microarrays and whole-exome sequencing. A total of about 35 specimens from 5 patients went through TCRbeta repertoire sequencing, namely 25 tumor regions, 5 adjacent noncancerous liver tissues and 5 peripheral blood samples. High reproducibility was observed for the technical replicate repertoires, with mean shared-clone rates near 0.89 and correlation coefficients above 0.95.

TRIzol reagent was used to extract blood RNA from unsorted whole blood, while the DNeasy Blood & Tissue kit provided the germline DNA. Patients had chronic HBV infection and were treatment-naive at sampling. Before surgery, roughly 4 milliliters of peripheral blood were drawn into K2EDTA tubes. Regarding this clonotype: Its antigen has not been determined. This sequence may be a read error, since a much larger clone differs from it by one base.

A constant-region primer and ProtoScript II reverse transcriptase were used to reverse-transcribe TCRbeta-specific cDNA from roughly 480 ng total RNA. Construction of the TCRbeta libraries relied on three nested rounds of multiplex PCR, following a slightly modified ARM-PCR procedure. Each of the first two PCR rounds ran for approximately 10 cycles using multiplex TRBV1-TRBV30 forward primers together with a Cbeta reverse primer. A final 25-cycle PCR with Deep VentR polymerase added sample barcodes and Illumina adapters. Before sequencing, amplicons of 200-500 bp were purified from gel using a QIAquick gel extraction kit. An Illumina HiSeq 2500 was used to sequence the TCRbeta amplicons, generating 250-bp paired-end reads. In the original analysis: To recover full CDR3 sequences, reads were quality-trimmed using Trimmomatic v0.33 and paired reads were then merged using FLASH v1.2.11. V, D and J germline segments were assigned to the rearranged TCRbeta sequences using MiGEC v1.2.1b. Clonotype statistics and Shannon-Wiener diversity indices were computed with VDJtools v1.0.0. To reduce sampling bias, subsequent analyses other than the diversity analysis used only the 250 most abundant clonotypes in each sample. The raw public reads went through TCRdb reprocessing: fastp at Q25, MiXCR clone calling, in-frame beta chains kept. Identical CDR3 proteins give one entry, which carries the most common genes and DNA. The V and J calls and clone size are TCRdb's, not the authors'. The table for this sample lists about 200,000 distinct CDR3 sequences; 65% of them were counted only once. Of the sample, roughly 7% falls within the top ten clones.

The paper's findings and limits, for the study overall: The top 250 clones accounted for a significantly greater share of the repertoire in tumors than in blood (p = 0.039). Repertoire overlap was found to be higher between tumor regions (mean around 35%) than between tumor-adjacent (about 17%) or tumor-blood (around 15%) pairs, consistent with antigen-driven expansion. The study included only a few patients, and the authors note findings should be validated in a larger study. Bulk unsorted samples precluded comparing CD4+ and CD8+ T cell repertoires. Only the TCR beta chain was sequenced, so true repertoire diversity is likely underestimated because unpaired alpha chains were not captured.

As encoded in the germline V gene, CDR1 is ENHRY while CDR2 is SYGVKD. The CDR3 measures 16 amino acids from cysteine to phenylalanine. Here the CDR3 DNA is all that survives: 48 bases in frame from base 1. Here the chain combines TRBV10-3 and TRBJ2-6; tentative D gene TRBD1, with 5 bases matching. Sequencing input: peripheral blood. The sequence derives from a woman in her fifties or sixties with primary liver carcinoma and hepatitis B virus infection. Here the CDR3 is given as CAISTNTISGANALTF. The sequenced DNA: TGTGCCATCAGCACTAACACAATCTCTGGGGCCAACGCCCTGACTTTC.